The clone carrying this T cell receptor (beta chain) was detected many times. The treatment was: PENTA 11 planned treatment interruption arm or continuous ART arm. At least 24 weeks of at least three-drug ART, in children 2 to 15 years. Memory CD8+ CD45RO+ CD45RA- T cells were sorted from thawed PBMCs. V lost 6 bases and J lost 3, with 5 bases in between. The CDR3 is 10 amino acids. The germline gives CDR1 DFQATT, CDR2 SNEGSKA (reference sequence). The sample is drawn from a study of HIV-infected children after antiretroviral therapy interruption. Whole-study context: Weeks 0, 48 and 150 were sampled under continuous treatment.

Unique molecular identifiers were included in an RNA-based 3' RACE TCR library. TCRdb ran MiXCR on the 3' RACE reads and lists one entry per CDR3 protein. The sample yields 14,000 to 15,000 distinct CDR3 sequences, roughly 3.5% seen once. The chain links TRBV20-1 to TRBJ1-2, with D hard to call. The receptor was isolated from a pool of human donors with HIV. The sequencing used CD45RO+ CD8+ T cells from PBMCs, pooled from several time points, collected from a donor given antiretroviral therapy, either interrupted or continuous. Indicated subset: memory CD8+ CD45RO+ CD45RA- T cells. DNA for the CDR3: TGCAGTGCCGCTCACTATGGCTACACCTTC. It is translated as CSAAHYGYTF.